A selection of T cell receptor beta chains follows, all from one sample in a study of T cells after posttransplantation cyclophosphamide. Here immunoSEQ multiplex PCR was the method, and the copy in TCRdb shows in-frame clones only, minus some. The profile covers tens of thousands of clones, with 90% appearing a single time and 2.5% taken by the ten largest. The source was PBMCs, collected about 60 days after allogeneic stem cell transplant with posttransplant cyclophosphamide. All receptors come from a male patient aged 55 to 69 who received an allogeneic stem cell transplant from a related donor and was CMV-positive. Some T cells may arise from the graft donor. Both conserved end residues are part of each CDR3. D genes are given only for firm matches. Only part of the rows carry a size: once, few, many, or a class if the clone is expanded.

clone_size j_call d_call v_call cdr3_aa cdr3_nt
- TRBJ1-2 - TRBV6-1 CASVTGPSNYGYTF TGTGCCAGCGTTACAGGGCCTTCTAACTATGGCTACACCTTC
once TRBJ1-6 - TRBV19 CASSTDSPNNSPLHF TGTGCCAGTAGTACTGACAGCCCAAATAATTCACCCCTCCACTTT
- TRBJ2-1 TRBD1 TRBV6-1 CASSTDRGPYNEQFF TGTGCCAGCAGTACGGACAGGGGGCCCTACAATGAGCAGTTCTTC
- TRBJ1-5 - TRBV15 CATSRDRGQPQHF TGTGCCACCAGCAGAGATAGGGGCCAGCCCCAGCATTTT
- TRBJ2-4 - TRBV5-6 CASSLQGLAKNIQYF TGTGCCAGCAGCTTGCAGGGGTTAGCCAAAAACATTCAGTACTTC
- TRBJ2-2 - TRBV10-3 CAIGAGSGELFF TGTGCCATCGGGGCAGGGTCCGGGGAGCTGTTTTTT
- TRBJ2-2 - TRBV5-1 CASSPLGQANTGELFF TGCGCCAGCAGCCCCCTGGGGCAGGCTAACACCGGGGAGCTGTTTTTT
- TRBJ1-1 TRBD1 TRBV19 CASSIEMGTEGDIAFF TGTGCCAGTAGTATAGAAATGGGGACAGAGGGTGACATAGCTTTCTTT
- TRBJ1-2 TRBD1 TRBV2 CASSDYRGGVGYTF TGTGCCAGCAGTGATTACAGGGGAGGTGTTGGCTACACCTTC
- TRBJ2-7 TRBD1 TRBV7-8 CASSPDRNEQYF TGTGCCAGCAGCCCGGACAGGAACGAGCAGTACTTC
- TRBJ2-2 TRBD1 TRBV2 CASRVPRGHTGELFF TGTGCCAGCAGAGTACCCAGGGGGCACACCGGGGAGCTGTTTTTT
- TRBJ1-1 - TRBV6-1 CASIEMDWNTEAFF TGTGCCAGCATAGAGATGGACTGGAACACTGAAGCTTTCTTT
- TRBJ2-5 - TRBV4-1 CANSVRSGQETQYF TGCGCCAACAGCGTCCGATCAGGGCAAGAGACCCAGTACTTC
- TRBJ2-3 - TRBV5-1 CASKSGQVGDTQYF TGCGCCAGCAAAAGTGGGCAGGTTGGAGATACGCAGTATTTT